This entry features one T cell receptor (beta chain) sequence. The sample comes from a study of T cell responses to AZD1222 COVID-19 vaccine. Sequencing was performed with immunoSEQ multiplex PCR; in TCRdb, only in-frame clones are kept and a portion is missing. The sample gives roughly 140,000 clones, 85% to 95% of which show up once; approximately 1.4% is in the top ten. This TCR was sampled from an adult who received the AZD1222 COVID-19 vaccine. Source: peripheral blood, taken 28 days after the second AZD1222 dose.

The CDR3 nucleotides are TGTGCCAGCAGCTTAGTACCGGGACTAGCAGTGTACAATGAGCAGTTCTTC. Translated: CASSLVPGLAVYNEQFF. The chain is built from TRBV7-8 and TRBJ2-1, with TRBD2 matching 9 bases. The V segment lost 1 base and the J segment 4 bases; nucleotides outside the gene matches: 8. The CDR3 covers 17 residues. In germline, CDR1 is SGHVS, CDR2 FQNEAQ.